This T cell receptor (beta chain) stems from a study of neurological immune-mediated disorders. One entry per CDR3 protein, called by TCRdb with MiXCR from the 5' RACE reads. This sample has about 66,000 distinct CDR3 sequences, with about 4% found just once. There are many counts of this clonotype. Deletions cut 3 bases from V and 2 bases from J, with 11 bases between. The CDR3 consists of 14 residues. CDR1 and CDR2 (germline): SGHRS, YFSETQ. The sequencing input was PBMCs. This chain uses TRBV5-1 with TRBJ2-5, with D possibly called TRBD1 or TRBD2 (5 bases each). The origin of this receptor is a man aged 25-45 years with multiple sclerosis. In nucleotides, the CDR3 is TGCGCCAGCAGCTCCGGGACCATGCAAGAGACCCAGTACTTC. It translates to CASSSGTMQETQYF.